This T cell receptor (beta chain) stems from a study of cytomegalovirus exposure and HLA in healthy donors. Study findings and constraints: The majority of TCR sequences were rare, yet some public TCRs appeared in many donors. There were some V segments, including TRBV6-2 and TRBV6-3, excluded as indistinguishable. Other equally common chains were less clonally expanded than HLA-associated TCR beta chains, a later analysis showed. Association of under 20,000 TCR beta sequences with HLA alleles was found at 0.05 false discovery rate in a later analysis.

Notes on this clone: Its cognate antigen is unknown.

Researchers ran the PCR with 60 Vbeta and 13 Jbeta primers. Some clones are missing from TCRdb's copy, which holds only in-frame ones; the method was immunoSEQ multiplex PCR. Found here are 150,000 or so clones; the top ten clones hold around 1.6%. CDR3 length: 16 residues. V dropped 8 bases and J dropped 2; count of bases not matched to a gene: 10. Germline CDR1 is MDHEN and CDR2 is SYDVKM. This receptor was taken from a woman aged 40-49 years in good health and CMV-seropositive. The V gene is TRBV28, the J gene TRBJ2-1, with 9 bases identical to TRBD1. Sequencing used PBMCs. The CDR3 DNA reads TGTGCCAGCCTAAACCCGGGACAGGGAACCTACAATGAGCAGTTCTTC. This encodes CASLNPGQGTYNEQFF.